Listed below are T cell receptor beta chains from one sample, sequenced in a study of blood T cell repertoires in COVID-19. TCRdb's copy holds only in-frame clones and misses some; the assay was immunoSEQ multiplex PCR. The top ten clones hold approximately 15% of a sample with under 80,000 clones, roughly 86% of them seen once. Specimen: peripheral blood. The receptors were sampled from a human donor in a cohort sampled during active COVID-19. The CDR3 runs from the conserved cysteine through the conserved F or W. The D gene is left open where the match is weak.

12	TRBV6-2/TRBV6-3	TRBD2	TRBJ2-7	TGTGCCAGCAGCGGGGGGACGCTCGAGCAGTACTTC	CASSGGTLEQYF
16	TRBV28	TRBD1	TRBJ2-7	TGTGCCAGCAGTCTGGGAACCGGACAGGGAACCTACGAGCAGTACTTC	CASSLGTGQGTYEQYF
17	TRBV21-1	NA	TRBJ2-2	TGTGCCAGCAGCAAAGAAAGAGGAACAGGCGAGGCCGGGGAGCTGTTTTTT	CASSKERGTGEAGELFF
14	TRBV18	NA	TRBJ2-5	TGTGCCAGCTCACCGACACAGAGTCAAGAGACCCAGTACTTC	CASSPTQSQETQYF
13	TRBV6-5	NA	TRBJ1-5	TGTGCCAGCAGGGCGGGGGCGAATCAGCCCCAGCATTTT	CASRAGANQPQHF
13	TRBV4-1	TRBD1	TRBJ2-1	TGCGCCAGCAGGGGACAGGGGTACAATGAGCAGTTCTTC	CASRGQGYNEQFF